This entry concerns a single TCR beta chain. This clonotype was detected ten times or more. Its antigen remains unidentified. Base qualities were left out, and no much larger clone turns up one base away. The sample originates from a study of T cell repertoires in cytomegalovirus infection (dated 2019 in TCRdb). Study-wide context: Donor HLA type was relevant to the analysis, because carriage of CMV infection together with the matching HLA type was indicated by public TCR beta signatures.

At the junction V is shortened by 6 bases and J by 0 bases, with 12 bases in between. The germline V gene sets CDR1 to MDHEN and CDR2 to SYDVKM. The CDR3 runs 15 amino acids, cysteine and phenylalanine included. The read is trimmed to its CDR3 DNA, 45 bases read in frame from base 1. Broad study findings and their caveats: Carriers of CMV infection plus the relevant HLA type were discriminated by the cumulative frequency of public TCR beta family members in the study cohort and in an independent 352-donor cohort. The ex vivo response was dominated by HLA-C-restricted CMV-specific TCR beta clonotypes, which also provided the single most frequent clonotype in two of eight donors.

Sequencer: Illumina HiSeq 1500. The raw public reads went through TCRdb reprocessing: fastp at Q25, MiXCR clone calling, in-frame beta chains kept. Each CDR3 protein appears once, grouped with its most common genes and DNA. For this sample there are 400,000 or so distinct CDR3 sequences; roughly 30% appear just once. The top ten clonotypes cover approximately 14% of the sample. The rearrangement combines TRBV28 with TRBJ1-5, with no confidently assigned D gene. The clonotype was recovered from a human donor in good health (CMV status not recorded). Some clones in this sample may be carry-over from other donors' samples. The specimen was PBMCs. The CDR3 protein: CASRPASGSNQPQHF. The DNA sequence reads TGTGCCAGCAGGCCTGCTTCGGGTAGCAATCAGCCCCAGCATTTT.